This T cell receptor (beta chain) came from a study of cytomegalovirus exposure and HLA in healthy donors. Study information: Out of 398 genotyped donors, about 76% belonged to the Caucasian-associated ancestry cluster.

To note about this clone: Its antigen is still unknown.

Both 60 Vbeta primers and 13 Jbeta primers went into the PCR. This table comes from immunoSEQ multiplex PCR, and its TCRdb copy is limited to in-frame clones, with some not included. The table has about 150,000 clones, about 76% seen once. The CDR3 covers 14 residues. Germline V lookup: CDR1 SQVTM, CDR2 ANQGSEA. With 6 bases clipped from V and 2 bases from J, the junction kept 5 bases outside the gene matches. Study conclusions and caveats: Within an earlier analysis, most TCR beta V segments proved productive either about 87% or about 30% of the time.

The V gene is TRBV29-1, the J gene TRBJ2-3; TRBD2 matches at 10 bases. The sequencing sample was made of PBMCs. This clonotype was obtained from a young man in good health and CMV-seropositive. This CDR3 is CSVVGLADTDTQYF. The CDR3 region has the DNA TGCAGCGTCGTCGGACTAGCGGACACAGATACGCAGTATTTT.